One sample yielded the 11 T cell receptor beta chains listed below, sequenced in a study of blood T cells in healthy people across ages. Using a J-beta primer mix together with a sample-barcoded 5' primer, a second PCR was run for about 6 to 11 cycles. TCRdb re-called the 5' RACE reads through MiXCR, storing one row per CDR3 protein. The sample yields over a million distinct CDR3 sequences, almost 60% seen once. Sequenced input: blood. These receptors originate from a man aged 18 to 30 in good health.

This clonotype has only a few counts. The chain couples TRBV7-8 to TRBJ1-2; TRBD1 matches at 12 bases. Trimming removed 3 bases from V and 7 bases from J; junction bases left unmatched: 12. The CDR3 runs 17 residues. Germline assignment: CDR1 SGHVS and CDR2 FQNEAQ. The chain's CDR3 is CASSFPGQGAIGSGYTF. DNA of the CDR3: TGTGCCAGCAGCTTTCCGGGACAGGGGGCGATCGGGAGTGGCTACACCTTC.

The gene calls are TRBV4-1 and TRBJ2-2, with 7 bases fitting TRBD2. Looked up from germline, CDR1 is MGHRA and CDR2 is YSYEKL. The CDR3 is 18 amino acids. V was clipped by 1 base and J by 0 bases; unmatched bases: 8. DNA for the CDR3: TGCGCCAGCAGCCAAGGGCCACTAGCGACTTCGAACACCGGGGAGCTGTTTTTT. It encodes CASSQGPLATSNTGELFF.

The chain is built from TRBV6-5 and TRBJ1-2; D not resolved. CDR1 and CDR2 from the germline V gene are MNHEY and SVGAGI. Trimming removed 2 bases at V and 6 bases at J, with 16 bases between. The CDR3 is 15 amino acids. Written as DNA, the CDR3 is TGTGCCAGCAGTTACACGCACCTGGGAAACGATGGCTACACCTTC. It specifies CASSYTHLGNDGYTF.

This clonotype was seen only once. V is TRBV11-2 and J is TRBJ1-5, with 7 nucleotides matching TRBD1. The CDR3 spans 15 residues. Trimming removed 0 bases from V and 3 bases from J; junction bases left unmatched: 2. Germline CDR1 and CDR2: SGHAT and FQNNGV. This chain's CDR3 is CASSLDGQDNQPQHF. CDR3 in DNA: TGTGCCAGCAGCTTAGACGGACAGGACAATCAGCCCCAGCATTTT. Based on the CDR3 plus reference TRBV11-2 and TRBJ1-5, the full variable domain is EAGVAQSPRYKIIEKRQSVAFWCNPISGHATLYWYQQILGQGPKLLIQFQNNGVVDDSQLPKDRFSAERLKGVDSTLKIQPAKLEDSAVYLCASSLDGQDNQPQHFGDGTRLSIL.

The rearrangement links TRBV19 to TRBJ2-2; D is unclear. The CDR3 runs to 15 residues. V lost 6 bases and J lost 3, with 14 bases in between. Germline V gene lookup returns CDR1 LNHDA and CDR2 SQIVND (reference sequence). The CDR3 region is CASRKGLMDTGELFF. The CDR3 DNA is TGTGCCAGTAGGAAGGGTCTTATGGACACCGGGGAGCTGTTTTTT. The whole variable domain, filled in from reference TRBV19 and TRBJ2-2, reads DGGITQSPKYLFRKEGQNVTLSCEQNLNHDAMYWYRQDPGQGLRLIYYSQIVNDFQKGDIAEGYSVSREKKESFPLTVTSAQKNPTAFYLCASRKGLMDTGELFFGEGSRLTVL.

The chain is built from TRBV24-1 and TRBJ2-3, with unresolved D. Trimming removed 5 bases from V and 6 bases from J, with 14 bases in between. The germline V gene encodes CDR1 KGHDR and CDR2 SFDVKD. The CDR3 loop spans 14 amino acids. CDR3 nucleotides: TGTGCCACCAGTGGCGCTATCTTTTCGGATACGCAGTATTTT. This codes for CATSGAIFSDTQYF.

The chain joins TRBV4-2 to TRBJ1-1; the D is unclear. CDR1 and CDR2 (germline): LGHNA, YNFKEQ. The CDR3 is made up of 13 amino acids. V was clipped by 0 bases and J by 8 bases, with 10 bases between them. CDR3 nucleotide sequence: TGTGCCAGCAGCCAAGACGGCAACCCCGAAGCTTTCTTT. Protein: CASSQDGNPEAFF.

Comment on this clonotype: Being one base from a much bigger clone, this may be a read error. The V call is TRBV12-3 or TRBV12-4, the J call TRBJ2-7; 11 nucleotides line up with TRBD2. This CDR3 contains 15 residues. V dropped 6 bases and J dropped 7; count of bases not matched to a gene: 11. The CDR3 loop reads CASSRTSGRGHEQYF. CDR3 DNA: TGTGCCAGCAGCCGCACTAGCGGGAGAGGTCATGAGCAGTACTTC.

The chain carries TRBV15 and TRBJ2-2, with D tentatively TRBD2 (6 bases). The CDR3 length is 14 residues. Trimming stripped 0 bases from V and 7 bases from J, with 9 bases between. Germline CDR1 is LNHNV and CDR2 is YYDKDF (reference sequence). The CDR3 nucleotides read TGTGCCACCAGCAGAGAGAAGGGACTCGGGGAGCTGTTTTTT. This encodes CATSREKGLGELFF.

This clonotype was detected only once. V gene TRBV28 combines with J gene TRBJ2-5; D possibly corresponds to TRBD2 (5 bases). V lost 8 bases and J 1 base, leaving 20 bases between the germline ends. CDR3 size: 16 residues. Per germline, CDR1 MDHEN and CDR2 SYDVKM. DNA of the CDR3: TGTGCCAGCGGATCCGGGATAGAAGCCTTCCAAGAGACCCAGTACTTC. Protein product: CASGSGIEAFQETQYF. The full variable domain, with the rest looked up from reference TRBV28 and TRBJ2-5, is DVKVTQSSRYLVKRTGEKVFLECVQDMDHENMFWYRQDPGLGLRLIYFSYDVKMKEKGDIPEGYSVSREKKERFSLILESASTNQTSMYLCASGSGIEAFQETQYFGPGTRLLVL.

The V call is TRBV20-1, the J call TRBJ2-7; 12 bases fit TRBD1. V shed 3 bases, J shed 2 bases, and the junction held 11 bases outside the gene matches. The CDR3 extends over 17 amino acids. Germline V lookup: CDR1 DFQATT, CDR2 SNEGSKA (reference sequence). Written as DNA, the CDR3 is TGCAGTGCTAGTCCCGGGACAGGGGGCGAGATGACCTACGAGCAGTACTTC. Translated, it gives CSASPGTGGEMTYEQYF.